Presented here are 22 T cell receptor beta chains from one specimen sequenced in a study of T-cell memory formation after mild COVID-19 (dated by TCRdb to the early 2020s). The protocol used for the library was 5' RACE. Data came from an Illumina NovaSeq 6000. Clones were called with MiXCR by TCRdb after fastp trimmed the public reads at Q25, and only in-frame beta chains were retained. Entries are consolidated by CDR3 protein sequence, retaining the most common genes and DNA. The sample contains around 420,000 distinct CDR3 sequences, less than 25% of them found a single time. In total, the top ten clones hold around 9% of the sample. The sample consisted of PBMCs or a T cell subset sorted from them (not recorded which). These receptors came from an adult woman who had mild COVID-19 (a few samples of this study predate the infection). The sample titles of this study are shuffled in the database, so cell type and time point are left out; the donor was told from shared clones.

The CDR3 nucleotides are TGTGCCAGCAGCTTAGCTGCAGACTCCTACGAGCAGTACTTC. Protein: CASSLAADSYEQYF. The chain carries TRBV7-6 and TRBJ2-7; no firm D call. Germline V gene data show CDR1 as SGHVS and CDR2 as FNYEAQ. Trimming shortened V by 0 bases and J by 0 bases, and 6 bases separated the two germline ends. The CDR3 sequence is 14 residues long.

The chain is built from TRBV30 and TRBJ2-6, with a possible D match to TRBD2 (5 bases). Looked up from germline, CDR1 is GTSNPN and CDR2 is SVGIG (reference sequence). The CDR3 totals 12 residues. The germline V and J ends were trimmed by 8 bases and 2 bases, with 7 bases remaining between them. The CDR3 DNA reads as TGTGCCCTAGCTGCTGGGGCCAACGTCCTGACTTTC. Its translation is CALAAGANVLTF.

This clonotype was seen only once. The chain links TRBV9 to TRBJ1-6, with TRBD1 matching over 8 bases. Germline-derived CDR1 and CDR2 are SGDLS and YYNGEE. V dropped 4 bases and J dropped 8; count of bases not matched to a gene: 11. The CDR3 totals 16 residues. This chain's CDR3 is CASSTRDRPFDSPLHF. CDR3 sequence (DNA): TGTGCCAGCAGCACCCGGGACAGGCCTTTTGATTCACCCCTCCACTTT.

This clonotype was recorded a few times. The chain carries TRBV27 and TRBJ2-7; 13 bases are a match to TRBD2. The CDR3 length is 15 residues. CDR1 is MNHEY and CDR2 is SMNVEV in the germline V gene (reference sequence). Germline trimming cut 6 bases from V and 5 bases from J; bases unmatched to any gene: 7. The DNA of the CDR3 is TGTGCCAGCAGGACTAGCGGGAGGTACGGGGACGAGCAGTACTTC. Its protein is CASRTSGRYGDEQYF.

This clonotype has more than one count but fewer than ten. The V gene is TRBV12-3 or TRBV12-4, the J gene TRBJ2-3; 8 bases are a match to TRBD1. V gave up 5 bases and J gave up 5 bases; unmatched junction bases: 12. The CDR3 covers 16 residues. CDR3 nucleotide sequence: TGTGCCAGCAGTGTACCGGGACAGGAGCGTGGAGATACGCAGTATTTT. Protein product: CASSVPGQERGDTQYF.

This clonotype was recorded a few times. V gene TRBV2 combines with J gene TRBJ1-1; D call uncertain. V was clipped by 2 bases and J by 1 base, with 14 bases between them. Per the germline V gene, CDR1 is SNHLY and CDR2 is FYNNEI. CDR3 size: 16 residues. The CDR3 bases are TGTGCCAGCAGTGAATGGGCAGCCGGGCGGAACACTGAAGCTTTCTTT. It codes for CASSEWAAGRNTEAFF.

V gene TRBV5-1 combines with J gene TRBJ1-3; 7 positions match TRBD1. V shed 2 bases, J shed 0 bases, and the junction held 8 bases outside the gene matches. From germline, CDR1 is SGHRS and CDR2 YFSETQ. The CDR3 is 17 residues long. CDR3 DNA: TGCGCCAGCAGCTTAACCGGGACAGCTCTCTCTGGAAACACCATATATTTT. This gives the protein CASSLTGTALSGNTIYF.

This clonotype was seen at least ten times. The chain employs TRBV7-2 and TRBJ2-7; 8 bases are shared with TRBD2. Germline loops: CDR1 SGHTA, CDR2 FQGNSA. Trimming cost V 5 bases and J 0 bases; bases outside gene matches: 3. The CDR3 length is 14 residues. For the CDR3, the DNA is TGTGCCAGCAGCCGAAGCGGGAGCTCCTACGAGCAGTACTTC. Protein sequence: CASSRSGSSYEQYF.

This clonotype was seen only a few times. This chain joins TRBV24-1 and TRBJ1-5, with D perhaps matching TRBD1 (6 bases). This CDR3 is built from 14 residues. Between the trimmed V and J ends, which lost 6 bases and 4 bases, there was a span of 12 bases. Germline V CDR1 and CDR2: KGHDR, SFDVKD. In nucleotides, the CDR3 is TGTGCCACCAGTCGCGGGACACCTAATCAGCCCCAGCATTTT. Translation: CATSRGTPNQPQHF.

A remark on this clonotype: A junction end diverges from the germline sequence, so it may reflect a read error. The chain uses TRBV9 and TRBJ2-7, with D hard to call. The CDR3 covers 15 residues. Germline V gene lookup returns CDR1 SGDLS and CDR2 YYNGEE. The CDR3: CASSVGGTLAYKQYF. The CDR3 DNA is TGTGCCAGCAGCGTAGGGGGAACGCTCGCCTACAAGCAGTACTTC.

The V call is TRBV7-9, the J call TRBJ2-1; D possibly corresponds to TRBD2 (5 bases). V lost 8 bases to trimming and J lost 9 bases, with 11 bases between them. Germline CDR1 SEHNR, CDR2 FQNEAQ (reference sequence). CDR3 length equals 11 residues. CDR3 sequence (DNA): TGTGCCAGCTGCCCAGCGGTTGAGCAGTTCTTC. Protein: CASCPAVEQFF. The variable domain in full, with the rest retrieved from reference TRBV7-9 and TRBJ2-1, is DTGVSQNPRHKITKRGQNVTFRCDPISEHNRLYWYRQTLGQGPEFLTYFQNEAQLEKSRLLSDRFSAERPKGSFSTLEIQRTEQGDSAMYLCASCPAVEQFFGPGTRLTVL.

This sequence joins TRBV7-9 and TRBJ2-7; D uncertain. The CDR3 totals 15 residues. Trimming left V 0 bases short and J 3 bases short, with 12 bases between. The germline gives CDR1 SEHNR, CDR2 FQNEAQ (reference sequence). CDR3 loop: CASSLARRPDYEQYF. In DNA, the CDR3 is TGTGCCAGCAGCTTAGCGCGTAGGCCCGACTACGAGCAGTACTTC.

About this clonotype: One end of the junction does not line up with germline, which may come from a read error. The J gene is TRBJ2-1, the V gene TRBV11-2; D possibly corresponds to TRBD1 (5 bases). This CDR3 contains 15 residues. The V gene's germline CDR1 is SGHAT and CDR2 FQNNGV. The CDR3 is CASNLGDLAYNEQFF. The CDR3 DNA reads TGTGCCAGCAACTTAGGGGATCTGGCTTACAATGAGCAGTTCTTC.

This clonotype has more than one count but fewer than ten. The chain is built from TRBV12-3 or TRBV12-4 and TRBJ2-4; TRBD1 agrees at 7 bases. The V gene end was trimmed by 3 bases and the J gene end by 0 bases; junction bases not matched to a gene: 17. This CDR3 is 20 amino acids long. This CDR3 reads CASSFYFDRVSVGAKNIQYF. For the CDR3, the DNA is TGTGCCAGCAGTTTCTACTTCGACAGGGTCTCAGTTGGAGCCAAAAACATTCAGTACTTC.

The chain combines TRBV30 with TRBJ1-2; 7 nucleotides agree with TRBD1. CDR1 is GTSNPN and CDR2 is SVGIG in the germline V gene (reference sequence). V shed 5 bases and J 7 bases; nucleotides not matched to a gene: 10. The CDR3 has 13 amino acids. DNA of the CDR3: TGTGCCTGGTTTTCCTACAGGGGATTTGGCTACACCTTC. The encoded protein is CAWFSYRGFGYTF.

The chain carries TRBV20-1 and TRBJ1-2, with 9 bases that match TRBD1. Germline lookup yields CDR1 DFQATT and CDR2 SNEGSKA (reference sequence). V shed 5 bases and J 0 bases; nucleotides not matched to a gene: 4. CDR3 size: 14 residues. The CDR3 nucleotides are TGCAGTGCTCTCGGGACAGGGCCTAACTATGGCTACACCTTC. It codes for CSALGTGPNYGYTF.

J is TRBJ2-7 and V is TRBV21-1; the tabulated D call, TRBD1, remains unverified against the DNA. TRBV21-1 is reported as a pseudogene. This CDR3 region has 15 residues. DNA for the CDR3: TGTGCCAGCAGCAAAGACCCTCAGGGGGCGGGGGAGCAGTACTTC. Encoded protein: CASSKDPQGAGEQYF.

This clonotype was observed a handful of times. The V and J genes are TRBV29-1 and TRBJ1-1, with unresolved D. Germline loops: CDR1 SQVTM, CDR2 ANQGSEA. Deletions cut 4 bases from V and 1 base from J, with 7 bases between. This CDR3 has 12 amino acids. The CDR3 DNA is TGCAGCGTTGGGCGGGGGAACACTGAAGCTTTCTTT. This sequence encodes CSVGRGNTEAFF. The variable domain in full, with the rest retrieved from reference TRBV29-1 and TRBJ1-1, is SAVISQKPSRDICQRGTSLTIQCQVDSQVTMMFWYRQQPGQSLTLIATANQGSEATYESGFVIDKFPISRPNLTFSTLTVSNMSPEDSSIYLCSVGRGNTEAFFGQGTRLTVV.

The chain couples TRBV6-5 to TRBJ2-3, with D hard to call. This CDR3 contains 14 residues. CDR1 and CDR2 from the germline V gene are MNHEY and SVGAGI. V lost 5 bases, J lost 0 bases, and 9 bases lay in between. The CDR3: CASSLRQSTDTQYF. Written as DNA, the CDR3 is TGTGCCAGCAGTCTAAGGCAGAGCACAGATACGCAGTATTTT.

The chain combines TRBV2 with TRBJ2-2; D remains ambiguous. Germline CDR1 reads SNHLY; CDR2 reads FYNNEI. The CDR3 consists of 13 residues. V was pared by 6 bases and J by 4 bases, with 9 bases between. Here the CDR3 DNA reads TGTGCCAGCAGGGCAGATTCCACCGGGGAGCTGTTTTTT. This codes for CASRADSTGELFF.

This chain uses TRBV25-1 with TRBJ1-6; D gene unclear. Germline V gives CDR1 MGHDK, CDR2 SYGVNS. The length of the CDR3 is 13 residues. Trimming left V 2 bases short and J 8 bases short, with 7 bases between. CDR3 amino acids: CASSEVGYSPLHF. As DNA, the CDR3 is TGTGCCAGCAGTGAAGTAGGTTATTCACCCCTCCACTTT.

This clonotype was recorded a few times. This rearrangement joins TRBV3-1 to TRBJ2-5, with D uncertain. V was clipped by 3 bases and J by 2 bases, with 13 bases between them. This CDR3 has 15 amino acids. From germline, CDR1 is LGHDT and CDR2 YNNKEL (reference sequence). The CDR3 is CASSQSMGSQETQYF. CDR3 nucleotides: TGTGCCAGCAGCCAGAGTATGGGGTCACAAGAGACCCAGTACTTC.